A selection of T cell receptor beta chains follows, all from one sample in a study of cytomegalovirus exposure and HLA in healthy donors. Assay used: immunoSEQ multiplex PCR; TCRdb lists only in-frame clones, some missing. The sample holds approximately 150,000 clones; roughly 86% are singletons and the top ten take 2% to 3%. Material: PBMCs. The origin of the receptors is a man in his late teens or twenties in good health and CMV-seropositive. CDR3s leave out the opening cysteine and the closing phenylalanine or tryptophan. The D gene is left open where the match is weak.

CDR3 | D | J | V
ASSLTGLGTQY | TRBD2 | TRBJ2-5 | TRBV6-1
ASSLARSYEQY | - | TRBJ2-7 | TRBV28
ASSRRLAGDGTDTQY | TRBD2 | TRBJ2-3 | TRBV11-2
ASSQESGEMGRAPEAF | - | TRBJ1-1 | TRBV4-3
ASSQEDGGANEQF | TRBD2 | TRBJ2-1 | TRBV4-1
ASSQDYERTGAYEQY | - | TRBJ2-7 | TRBV4-3
ASSVRAGGGYEQY | TRBD2 | TRBJ2-7 | TRBV6-4
AIIDRDLSKYGNTIY | TRBD1 | TRBJ1-3 | TRBV2
ASNPRGQGRGEQY | TRBD1 | TRBJ2-7 | TRBV30
SVGRGEKLF | - | TRBJ1-4 | TRBV29-1
ASTISPGEQY | - | TRBJ2-7 | TRBV7-8
ASSYERSQPQH | - | TRBJ1-5 | TRBV6-5
ASTGGTEAF | - | TRBJ1-1 | TRBV25-1
ASSLEATGIQY | - | TRBJ2-4 | TRBV27
AISVAGQDGYT | TRBD1 | TRBJ1-2 | TRBV10-3
ASSFGRVGGELF | - | TRBJ2-2 | TRBV27
ASSQPGTGFDEQY | TRBD1 | TRBJ2-7 | TRBV5-6
ASSQDRQGAGYT | TRBD1 | TRBJ1-2 | TRBV14
SAHDEKLF | - | TRBJ1-4 | TRBV20-1
ASSPRTGRSYEQY | TRBD1 | TRBJ2-7 | TRBV28
ASSVARTGGLGYT | TRBD1 | TRBJ1-2 | TRBV9
ASSTEGGNQPQH | - | TRBJ1-5 | TRBV10-1
ASSAGDGHQPQH | - | TRBJ1-5 | TRBV7-8
ASSQSRTSGGGDTQY | TRBD2 | TRBJ2-3 | TRBV4-3
ASSRQGRGYT | TRBD1 | TRBJ1-2 | TRBV7-8
ASSPPREYNEQF | - | TRBJ2-1 | TRBV28